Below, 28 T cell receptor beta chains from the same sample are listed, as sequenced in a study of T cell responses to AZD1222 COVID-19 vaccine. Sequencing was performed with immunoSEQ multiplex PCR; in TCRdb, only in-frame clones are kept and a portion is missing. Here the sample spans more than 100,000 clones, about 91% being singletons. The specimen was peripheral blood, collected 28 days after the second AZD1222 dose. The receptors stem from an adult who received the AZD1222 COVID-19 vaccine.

The CDR3 nucleotides are TGTGCCAGCTCATCCGGGGACTTATCTGCCTACGAGCAGTACTTC. It yields the protein CASSSGDLSAYEQYF. The V gene is TRBV18, the J gene TRBJ2-7, with a tentative D call TRBD2 (6 bases). In germline, CDR1 is KGHSH, CDR2 LQKENI. The CDR3 sequence is 15 residues long. Trimming pared 5 bases from V and 2 bases from J, leaving 16 bases between.

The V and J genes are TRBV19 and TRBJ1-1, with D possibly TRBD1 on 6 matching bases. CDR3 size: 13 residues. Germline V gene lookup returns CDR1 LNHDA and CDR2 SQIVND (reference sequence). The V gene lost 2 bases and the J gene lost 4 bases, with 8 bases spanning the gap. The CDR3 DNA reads TGTGCCAGTAGTATATCAGGGGTCACTGAAGCTTTCTTT. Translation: CASSISGVTEAFF.

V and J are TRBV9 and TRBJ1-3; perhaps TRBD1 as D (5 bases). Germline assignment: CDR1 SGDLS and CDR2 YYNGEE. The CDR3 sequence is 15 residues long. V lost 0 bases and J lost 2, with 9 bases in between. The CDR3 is CASSVDEGPGNTIYF. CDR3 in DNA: TGTGCCAGCAGCGTAGATGAGGGACCTGGAAACACCATATATTTT.

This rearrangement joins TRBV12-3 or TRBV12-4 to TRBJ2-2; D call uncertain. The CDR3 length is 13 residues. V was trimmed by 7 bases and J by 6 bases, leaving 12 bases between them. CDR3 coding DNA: TGTGCCAGCACCCTGACCAGCGCCGGGGAGCTGTTTTTT. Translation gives CASTLTSAGELFF.

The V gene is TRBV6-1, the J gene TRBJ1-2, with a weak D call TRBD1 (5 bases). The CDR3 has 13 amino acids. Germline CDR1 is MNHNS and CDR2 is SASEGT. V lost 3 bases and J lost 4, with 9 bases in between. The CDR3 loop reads CASSDREGYGYTF. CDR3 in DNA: TGTGCCAGCAGTGACAGGGAGGGCTATGGCTACACCTTC.

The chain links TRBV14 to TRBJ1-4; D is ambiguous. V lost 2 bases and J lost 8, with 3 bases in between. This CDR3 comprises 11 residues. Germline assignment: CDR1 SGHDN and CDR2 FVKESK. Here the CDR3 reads CASSQYEKLFF. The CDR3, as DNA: TGTGCCAGCAGCCAATACGAAAAACTGTTTTTT.

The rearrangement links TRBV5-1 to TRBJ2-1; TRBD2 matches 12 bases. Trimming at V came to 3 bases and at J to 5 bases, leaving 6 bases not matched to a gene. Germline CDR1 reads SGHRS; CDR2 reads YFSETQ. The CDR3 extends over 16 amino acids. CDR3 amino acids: CASSSRTSGTHNEQFF. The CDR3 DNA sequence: TGCGCCAGCAGCTCGCGGACTAGCGGGACCCACAATGAGCAGTTCTTC. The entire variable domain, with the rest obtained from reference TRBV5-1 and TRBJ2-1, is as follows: KAGVTQTPRYLIKTRGQQVTLSCSPISGHRSVSWYQQTPGQGLQFLFEYFSETQRNKGNFPGRFSGRQFSNSRSEMNVSTLELGDSALYLCASSSRTSGTHNEQFFGPGTRLTVL.

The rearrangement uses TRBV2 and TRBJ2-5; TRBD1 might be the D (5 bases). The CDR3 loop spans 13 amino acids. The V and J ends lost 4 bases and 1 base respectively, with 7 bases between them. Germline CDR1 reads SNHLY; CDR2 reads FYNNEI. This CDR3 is CASSGQLQETQYF. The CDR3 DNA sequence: TGTGCCAGCAGTGGACAGCTCCAAGAGACCCAGTACTTC.

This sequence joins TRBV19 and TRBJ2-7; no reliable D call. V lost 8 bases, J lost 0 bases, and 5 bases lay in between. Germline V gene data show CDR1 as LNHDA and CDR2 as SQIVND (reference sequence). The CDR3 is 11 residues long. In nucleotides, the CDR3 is TGTGCCAGTTTTGTCTCCTACGAGCAGTACGTC. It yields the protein CASFVSYEQYV.

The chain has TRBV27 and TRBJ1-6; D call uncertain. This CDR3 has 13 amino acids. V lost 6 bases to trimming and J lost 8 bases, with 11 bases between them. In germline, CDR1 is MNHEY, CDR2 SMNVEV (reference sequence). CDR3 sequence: CASSDLGYSPLHF. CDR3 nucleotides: TGTGCCAGCAGCGACTTGGGCTATTCACCCCTCCACTTT.

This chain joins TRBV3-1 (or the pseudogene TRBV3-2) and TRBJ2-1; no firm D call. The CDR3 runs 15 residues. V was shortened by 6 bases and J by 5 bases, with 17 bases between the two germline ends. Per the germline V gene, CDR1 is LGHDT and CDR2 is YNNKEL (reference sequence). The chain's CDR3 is CASSYRPSPDNEQFF. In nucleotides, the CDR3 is TGTGCCAGCAGTTACCGACCGTCTCCCGACAATGAGCAGTTCTTC.

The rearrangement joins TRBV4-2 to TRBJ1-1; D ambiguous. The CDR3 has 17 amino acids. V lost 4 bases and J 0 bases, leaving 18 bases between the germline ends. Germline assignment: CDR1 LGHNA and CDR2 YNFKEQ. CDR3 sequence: CASSPQGISNMNTEAFF. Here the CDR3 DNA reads TGTGCCAGCAGCCCACAAGGCATAAGTAACATGAACACTGAAGCTTTCTTT.

The CDR3 nucleotides read TGTGCCAGCAGCTTAGGGGCTAGCGGGGGCACCTACGAGCAGTACTTC. This gives the protein CASSLGASGGTYEQYF. The chain combines TRBV7-2 with TRBJ2-7, with 10 bases that match TRBD2. V lost 1 base and J lost 2; bases outside the gene matches: 5. The CDR3 is 16 amino acids. The V gene's germline CDR1 is SGHTA and CDR2 FQGNSA.

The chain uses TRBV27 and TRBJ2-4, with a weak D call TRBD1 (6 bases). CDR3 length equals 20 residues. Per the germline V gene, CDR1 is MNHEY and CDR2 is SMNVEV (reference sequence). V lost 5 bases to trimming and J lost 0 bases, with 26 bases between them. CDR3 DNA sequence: TGTGCCAGCAGTCCATCTTATCACCGCGTGGACAGACTAGCCAAAAACATTCAGTACTTC. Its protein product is CASSPSYHRVDRLAKNIQYF.

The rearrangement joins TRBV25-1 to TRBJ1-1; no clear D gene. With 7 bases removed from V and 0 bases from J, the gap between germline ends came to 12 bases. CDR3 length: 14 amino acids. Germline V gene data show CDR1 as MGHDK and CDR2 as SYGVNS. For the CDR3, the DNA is TGTGCCAGCACTCGAGTAGGCGTGAACACTGAAGCTTTCTTT. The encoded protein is CASTRVGVNTEAFF.

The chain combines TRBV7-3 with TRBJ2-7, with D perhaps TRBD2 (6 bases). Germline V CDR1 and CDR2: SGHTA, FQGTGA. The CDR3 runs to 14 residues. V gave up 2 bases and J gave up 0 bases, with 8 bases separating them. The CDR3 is CASSLSGDSYEQYF. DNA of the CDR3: TGTGCCAGCAGCTTATCGGGGGACTCCTACGAGCAGTACTTC.

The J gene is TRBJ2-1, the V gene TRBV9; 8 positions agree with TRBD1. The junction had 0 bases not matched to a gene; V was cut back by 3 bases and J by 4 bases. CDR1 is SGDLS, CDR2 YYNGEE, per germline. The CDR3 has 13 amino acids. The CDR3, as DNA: TGTGCCAGCAGCGGGGACAGGTACAATGAGCAGTTCTTC. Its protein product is CASSGDRYNEQFF.

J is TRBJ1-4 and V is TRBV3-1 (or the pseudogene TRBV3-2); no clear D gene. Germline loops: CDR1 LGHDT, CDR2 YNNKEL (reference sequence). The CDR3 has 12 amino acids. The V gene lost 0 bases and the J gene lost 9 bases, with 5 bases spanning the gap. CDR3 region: CASSQDPQKLFF. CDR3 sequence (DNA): TGTGCCAGCAGCCAAGACCCTCAAAAACTGTTTTTT.

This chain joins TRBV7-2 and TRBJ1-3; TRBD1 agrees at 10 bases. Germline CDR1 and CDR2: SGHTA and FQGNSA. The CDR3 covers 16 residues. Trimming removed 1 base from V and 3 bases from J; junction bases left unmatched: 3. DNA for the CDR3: TGTGCCAGCAGCTTAGTGGGGACAGGGGTTGGAAACACCATATATTTT. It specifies CASSLVGTGVGNTIYF.

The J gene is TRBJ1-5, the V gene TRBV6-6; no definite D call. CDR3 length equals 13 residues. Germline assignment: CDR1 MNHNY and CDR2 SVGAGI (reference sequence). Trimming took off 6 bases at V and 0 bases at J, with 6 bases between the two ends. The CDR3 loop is CASREDSNQPQHF. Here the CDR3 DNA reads TGTGCCAGCAGGGAAGATAGCAATCAGCCCCAGCATTTT.

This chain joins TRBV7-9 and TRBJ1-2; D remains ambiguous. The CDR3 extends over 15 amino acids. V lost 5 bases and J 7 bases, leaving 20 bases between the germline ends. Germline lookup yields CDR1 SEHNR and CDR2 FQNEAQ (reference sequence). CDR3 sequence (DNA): TGTGCCAGCAGCACCCAAGGGTCGGGCGCCGGTGGCTACACCTTC. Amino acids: CASSTQGSGAGGYTF.

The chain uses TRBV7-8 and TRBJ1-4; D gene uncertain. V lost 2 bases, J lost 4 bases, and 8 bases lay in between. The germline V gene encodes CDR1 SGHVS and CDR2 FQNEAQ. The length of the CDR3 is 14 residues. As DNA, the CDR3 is TGTGCCAGCAGCTTAAGGCAGCTTAATGAAAAACTGTTTTTT. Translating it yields CASSLRQLNEKLFF.

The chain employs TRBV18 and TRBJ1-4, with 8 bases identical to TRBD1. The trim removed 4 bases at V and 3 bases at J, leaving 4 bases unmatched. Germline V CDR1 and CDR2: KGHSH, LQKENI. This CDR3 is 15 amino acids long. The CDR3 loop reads CASSLGQGPNEKLFF. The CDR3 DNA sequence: TGTGCCAGCTCACTTGGACAGGGCCCTAATGAAAAACTGTTTTTT.

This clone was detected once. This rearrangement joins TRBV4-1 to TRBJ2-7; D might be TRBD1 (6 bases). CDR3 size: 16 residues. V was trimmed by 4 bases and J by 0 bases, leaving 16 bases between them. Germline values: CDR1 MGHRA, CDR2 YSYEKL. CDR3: CASSPYRDTRSYEQYF. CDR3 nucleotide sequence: TGCGCCAGCAGCCCCTACCGGGACACTCGCTCCTACGAGCAGTACTTC.

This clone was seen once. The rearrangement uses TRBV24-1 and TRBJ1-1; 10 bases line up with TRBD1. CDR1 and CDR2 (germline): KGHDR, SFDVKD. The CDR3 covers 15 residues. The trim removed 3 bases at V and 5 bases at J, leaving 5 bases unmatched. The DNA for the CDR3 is TGTGCCACCAGTGATCCAAGGACAGGGGGGACTGAAGCTTTCTTT. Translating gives CATSDPRTGGTEAFF.

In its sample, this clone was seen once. The chain's CDR3 is CASSTTGGGYTF. The CDR3 DNA sequence: TGTGCCAGCAGCACGACAGGGGGTGGCTACACCTTC. The J gene is TRBJ1-2, the V gene TRBV11-3; 9 bases line up with TRBD1. The CDR3 has 12 residues. Trimming took 5 bases from V and 7 from J; bases not matched to a gene: 2. Germline V CDR1 and CDR2: SGHNT, YENEEA.

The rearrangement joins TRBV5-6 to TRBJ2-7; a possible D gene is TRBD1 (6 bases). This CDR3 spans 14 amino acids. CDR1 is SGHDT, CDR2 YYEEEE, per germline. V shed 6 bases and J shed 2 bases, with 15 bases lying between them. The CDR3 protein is CASNVWGRTYEQYF. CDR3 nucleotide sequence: TGTGCCAGCAACGTCTGGGGGCGAACCTACGAGCAGTACTTC.

The CDR3 reads CASSQDSKGSTGELFF. The CDR3 DNA sequence: TGCGCCAGCAGCCAAGACAGTAAGGGAAGCACCGGGGAGCTGTTTTTT. The gene calls are TRBV4-3 and TRBJ2-2; D remains ambiguous. The CDR3 is 16 amino acids. The germline V gene has CDR1 LGHNA and CDR2 YSLEER. The V end was cut by 0 bases, the J end by 4 bases, with 12 bases between.